The rows below give T cell receptor beta chains drawn from one sample of a study of blood T cells in healthy people across ages. MiXCR, run by TCRdb on the 5' RACE reads, gives a single entry per CDR3 protein. This table has approximately 850,000 distinct CDR3 sequences, nearly 60% appearing once. Sequenced sample: blood. These receptors came from a man aged 25 to 40 in good health. Each CDR3 is given with its conserved first and last residue. A D gene is named only where the DNA matches it firmly. Expanded clones get a size class; other rows say once, few or many, or leave the size out.

CDR3 | DNA | V | size | J | D
CASSQDGGGNNEQFF | TGCGCCAGCAGCCAAGATGGCGGGGGGAACAATGAGCAGTTCTTC | TRBV4-3 | few | TRBJ2-1 | TRBD2
CASSPSHNYGYTF | TGTGCCAGCAGTCCCTCACATAACTATGGCTACACCTTC | TRBV7-9 | . | TRBJ1-2 | .
CAISAPRSTSGGRFTDEQFF | TGTGCCATCAGTGCCCCGCGATCGACTAGCGGGGGGAGGTTCACGGATGAGCAGTTCTTC | TRBV10-3 | . | TRBJ2-1 | TRBD2
CASSQRGLGYTF | TGCGCCAGCAGCCAAAGGGGATTGGGCTACACCTTC | TRBV4-3 | . | TRBJ1-2 | .
CASSSGTGGGYTF | TGTGCCAGCAGTTCCGGGACAGGAGGTGGCTACACCTTC | TRBV27 | few | TRBJ1-2 | TRBD1
CASSQDLGGEYGYTF | TGCGCCAGCAGCCAAGATCTGGGGGGCGAATATGGCTACACCTTC | TRBV4-3 | . | TRBJ1-2 | .
CASRGQLNTGELFF | TGTGCCAGCAGGGGCCAGCTTAACACCGGGGAGCTGTTTTTT | TRBV6-2/TRBV6-3 | . | TRBJ2-2 | .
CASKLSGTDFKQYF | TGTGCCAGCAAACTCTCCGGGACAGATTTTAAGCAGTACTTC | TRBV12-3/TRBV12-4 | . | TRBJ2-4 | TRBD1
CASSSRTGTGNSPLHF | TGTGCCAGCAGCTCGCGAACCGGGACAGGGAATTCACCCCTCCACTTT | TRBV7-6 | . | TRBJ1-6 | TRBD1
CASSHPTGTLLGGNEQYF | TGTGCCAGCAGCCATCCAACCGGGACACTTCTCGGTGGCAATGAGCAGTACTTC | TRBV7-2 | . | TRBJ2-7 | .
CSVVREENYGYTF | TGCAGCGTTGTTCGGGAGGAGAACTATGGCTACACCTTC | TRBV29-1 | . | TRBJ1-2 | .
CASSPPPNTEAFF | TGTGCCAGCAGCCCCCCCCCGAACACTGAAGCTTTCTTT | TRBV7-2 | . | TRBJ1-1 | .
CASSQETGGATDTQYF | TGTGCCAGCAGCCAAGAGACGGGAGGCGCCACAGATACGCAGTATTTT | TRBV4-2 | . | TRBJ2-3 | TRBD2
CASSPGGTNQPQHF | TGTGCCAGCTCACCCGGGGGGACCAATCAGCCCCAGCATTTT | TRBV18 | few | TRBJ1-5 | .
CASRRQGTSYEQYF | TGTGCCAGCAGGCGACAGGGGACGAGCTACGAGCAGTACTTC | TRBV12-3/TRBV12-4 | . | TRBJ2-7 | TRBD1